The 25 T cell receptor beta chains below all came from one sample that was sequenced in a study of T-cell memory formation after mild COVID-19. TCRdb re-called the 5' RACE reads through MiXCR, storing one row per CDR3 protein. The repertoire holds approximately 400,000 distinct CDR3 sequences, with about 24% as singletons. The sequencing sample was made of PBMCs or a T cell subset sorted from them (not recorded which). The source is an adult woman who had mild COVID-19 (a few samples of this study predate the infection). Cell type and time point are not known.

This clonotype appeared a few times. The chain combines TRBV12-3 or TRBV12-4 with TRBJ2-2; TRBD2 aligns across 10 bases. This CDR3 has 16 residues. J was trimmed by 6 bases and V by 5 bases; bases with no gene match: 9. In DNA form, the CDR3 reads TGTGCCAGCAGTCCGACGAGCGGGGGGGCCGCCGGGGAGCTGTTTTTT. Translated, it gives CASSPTSGGAAGELFF.

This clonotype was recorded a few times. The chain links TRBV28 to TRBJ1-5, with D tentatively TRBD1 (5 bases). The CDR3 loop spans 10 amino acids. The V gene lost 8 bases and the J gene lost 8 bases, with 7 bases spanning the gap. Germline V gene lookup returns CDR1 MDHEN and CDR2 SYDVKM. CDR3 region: CASGGEPQHF. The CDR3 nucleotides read TGTGCCAGCGGGGGAGAGCCCCAGCATTTT.

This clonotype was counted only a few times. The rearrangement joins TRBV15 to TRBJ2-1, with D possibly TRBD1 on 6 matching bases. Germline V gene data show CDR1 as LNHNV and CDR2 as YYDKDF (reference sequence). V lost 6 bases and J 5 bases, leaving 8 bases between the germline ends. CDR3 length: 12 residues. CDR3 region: CATRRQDNEQFF. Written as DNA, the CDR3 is TGTGCCACCAGGAGACAGGACAATGAGCAGTTCTTC. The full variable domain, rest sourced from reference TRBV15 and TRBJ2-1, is DAMVIQNPRYQVTQFGKPVTLSCSQTLNHNVMYWYQQKSSQAPKLLFHYYDKDFNNEADTPDNFQSRRPNTSFCFLDIRSPGLGDTAMYLCATRRQDNEQFFGPGTRLTVL.

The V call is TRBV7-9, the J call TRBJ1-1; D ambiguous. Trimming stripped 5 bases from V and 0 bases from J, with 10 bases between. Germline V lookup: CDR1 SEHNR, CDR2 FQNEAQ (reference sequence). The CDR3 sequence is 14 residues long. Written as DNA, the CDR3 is TGTGCCAGCAGCCTACTCGGACTGAACACTGAAGCTTTCTTT. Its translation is CASSLLGLNTEAFF.

The CDR3 bases are TGCAGTGCTAGAGATTCGGGCCCCAACTATGGCTACACCTTC. Translating it yields CSARDSGPNYGYTF. V is TRBV20-1 and J is TRBJ1-2, with D unresolved. This CDR3 is 14 amino acids long. Trimming removed 0 bases from V and 2 bases from J, with 10 bases in between. The V gene's germline CDR1 is DFQATT and CDR2 SNEGSKA (reference sequence).

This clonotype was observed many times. The CDR3, as DNA: TGTGCCAGCAGCTCGTTAGCGGGGGTGGATACGCAGTATTTT. It is translated as CASSSLAGVDTQYF. The chain has TRBV11-2 and TRBJ2-3, with 9 positions matching TRBD2. Losses at the gene ends were 4 bases for V and 6 bases for J; bases not matched to a gene: 5. The CDR3 has 14 amino acids. Germline V lookup: CDR1 SGHAT, CDR2 FQNNGV. Supplemented by reference TRBV11-2 and TRBJ2-3, the full variable domain reads EAGVAQSPRYKIIEKRQSVAFWCNPISGHATLYWYQQILGQGPKLLIQFQNNGVVDDSQLPKDRFSAERLKGVDSTLKIQPAKLEDSAVYLCASSSLAGVDTQYFGPGTRLTVL.

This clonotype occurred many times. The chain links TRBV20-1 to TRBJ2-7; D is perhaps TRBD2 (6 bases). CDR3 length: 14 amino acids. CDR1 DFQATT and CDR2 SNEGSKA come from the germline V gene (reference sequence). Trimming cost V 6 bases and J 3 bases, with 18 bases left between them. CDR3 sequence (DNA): TGCAGTGCAAGGGACGCGGGGCTTGACTACGAGCAGTACTTC. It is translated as CSARDAGLDYEQYF.

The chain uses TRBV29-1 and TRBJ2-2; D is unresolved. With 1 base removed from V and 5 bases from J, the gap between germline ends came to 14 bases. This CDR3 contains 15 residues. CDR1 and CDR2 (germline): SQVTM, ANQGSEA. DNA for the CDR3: TGCAGCGTTGAAGTTCATGGTTTGGGGACCGGGGAGCTGTTTTTT. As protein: CSVEVHGLGTGELFF.

DNA of the CDR3: TGTGCCAGCAGCGCTACAGCCGAACTAAATCAGCCCCAGCATTTT. This encodes CASSATAELNQPQHF. The V gene is TRBV7-8, the J gene TRBJ1-5; D uncertain. Trimming shortened V by 5 bases and J by 4 bases, and 15 bases separated the two germline ends. The CDR3 is 15 amino acids. The germline V gene encodes CDR1 SGHVS and CDR2 FQNEAQ.

The CDR3 is CASSEGLAGRTDTQYF. The CDR3 DNA reads as TGTGCCAGCAGCGAGGGACTAGCGGGGCGCACAGATACGCAGTATTTT. The chain carries TRBV7-8 and TRBJ2-3; 13 bases line up with TRBD2. Germline lookup yields CDR1 SGHVS and CDR2 FQNEAQ. Trimming at V came to 5 bases and at J to 1 base, leaving 3 bases not matched to a gene. The CDR3 spans 16 residues. Full variable domain (missing parts from reference TRBV7-8 and TRBJ2-3): GAGVSQSPRYKVAKRGQDVALRCDPISGHVSLFWYQQALGQGPEFLTYFQNEAQLDKSGLPSDRFFAERPEGSVSTLKIQRTQQEDSAVYLCASSEGLAGRTDTQYFGPGTRLTVL.

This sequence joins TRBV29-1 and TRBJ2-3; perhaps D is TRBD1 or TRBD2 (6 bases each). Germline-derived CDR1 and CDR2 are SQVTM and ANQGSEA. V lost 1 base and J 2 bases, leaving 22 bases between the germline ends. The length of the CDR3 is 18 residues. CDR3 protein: CSVEGPPGGGIPTDTQYF. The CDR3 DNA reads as TGCAGCGTTGAAGGGCCTCCCGGAGGGGGGATCCCCACAGATACGCAGTATTTT.

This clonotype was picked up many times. The CDR3 spells CASSGPGQLGTSGLVAFF. The CDR3 region has the DNA TGTGCCAGCTCCGGGCCGGGACAACTCGGAACGTCCGGTTTGGTCGCTTTCTTT. The V and J genes are TRBV18 and TRBJ1-1; tentative D call: TRBD1 (6 bases). Trimming removed 6 bases from V and 11 bases from J, with 34 bases in between. Germline V lookup: CDR1 KGHSH, CDR2 LQKENI. CDR3 length: 18 residues.

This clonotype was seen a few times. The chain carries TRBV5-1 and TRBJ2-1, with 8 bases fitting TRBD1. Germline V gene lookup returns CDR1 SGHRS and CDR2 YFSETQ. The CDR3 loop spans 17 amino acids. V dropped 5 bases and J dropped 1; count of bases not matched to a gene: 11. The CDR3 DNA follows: TGCGCCAGCAGACCAACTCAGGGGGCCCAGTCCTACAATGAGCAGTTCTTC. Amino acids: CASRPTQGAQSYNEQFF.

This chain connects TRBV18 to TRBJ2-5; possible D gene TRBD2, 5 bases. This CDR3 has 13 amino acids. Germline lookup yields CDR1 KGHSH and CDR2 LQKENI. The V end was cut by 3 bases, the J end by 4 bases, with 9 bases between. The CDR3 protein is CASSPGARETQYF. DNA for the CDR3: TGTGCCAGCTCACCGGGAGCCCGAGAGACCCAGTACTTC.

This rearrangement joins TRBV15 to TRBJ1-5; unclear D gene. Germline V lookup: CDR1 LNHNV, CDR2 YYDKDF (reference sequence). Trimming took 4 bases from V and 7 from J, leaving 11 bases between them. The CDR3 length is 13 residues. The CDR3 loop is CATSIDRRQPQHF. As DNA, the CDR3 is TGTGCCACCAGCATTGACCGTAGGCAGCCCCAGCATTTT.

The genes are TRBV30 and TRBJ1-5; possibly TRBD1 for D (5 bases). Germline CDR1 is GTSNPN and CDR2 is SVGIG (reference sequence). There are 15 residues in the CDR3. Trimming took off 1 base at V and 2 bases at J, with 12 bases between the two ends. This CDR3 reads CAWSAGRLGNQPQHF. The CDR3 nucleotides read TGTGCCTGGAGTGCGGGACGTTTGGGCAATCAGCCCCAGCATTTT.

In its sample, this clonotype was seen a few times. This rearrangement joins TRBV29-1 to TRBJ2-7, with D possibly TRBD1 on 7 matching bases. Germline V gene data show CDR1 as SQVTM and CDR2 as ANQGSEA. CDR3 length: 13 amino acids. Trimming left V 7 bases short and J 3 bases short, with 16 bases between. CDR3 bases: TGCAGCGCTGGAGGGGGCTTGGACTACGAGCAGTACTTC. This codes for CSAGGGLDYEQYF.

CDR3 protein: CSATPGEGAGYEQYF. Written as DNA, the CDR3 is TGCAGTGCTACCCCCGGGGAGGGGGCGGGCTACGAGCAGTACTTC. V and J are TRBV20-1 and TRBJ2-7; D is tentatively TRBD1 or TRBD2 (7 bases each). V lost 4 bases, J lost 3 bases, and 19 bases lay in between. The CDR3 length is 15 residues. CDR1 is DFQATT and CDR2 is SNEGSKA in the germline V gene (reference sequence).

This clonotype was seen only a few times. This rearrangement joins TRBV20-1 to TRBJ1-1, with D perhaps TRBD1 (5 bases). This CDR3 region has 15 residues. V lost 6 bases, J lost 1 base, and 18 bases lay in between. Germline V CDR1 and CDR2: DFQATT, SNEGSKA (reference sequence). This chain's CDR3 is CSARGRGTANTEAFF. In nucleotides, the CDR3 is TGCAGTGCCCGCGGCAGAGGGACCGCGAACACTGAAGCTTTCTTT.

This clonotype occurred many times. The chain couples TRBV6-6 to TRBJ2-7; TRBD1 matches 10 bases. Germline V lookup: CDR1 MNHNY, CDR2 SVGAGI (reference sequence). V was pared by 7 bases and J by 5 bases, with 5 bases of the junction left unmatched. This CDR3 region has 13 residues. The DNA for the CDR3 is TGTGCCAGCACCCAGACAGGGGGCAACGAGCAGTACTTC. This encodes CASTQTGGNEQYF.

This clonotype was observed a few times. The CDR3, as DNA: TGTGCCACCAGTGAGAGCGGCTACACCGGGGAGCTGTTTTTT. Amino acid sequence: CATSESGYTGELFF. The rearrangement links TRBV24-1 to TRBJ2-2; maybe TRBD2 (5 bases). The germline V and J ends were trimmed by 4 bases and 3 bases, with 8 bases remaining between them. The CDR3 extends over 14 amino acids. Germline-derived CDR1 and CDR2 are KGHDR and SFDVKD.

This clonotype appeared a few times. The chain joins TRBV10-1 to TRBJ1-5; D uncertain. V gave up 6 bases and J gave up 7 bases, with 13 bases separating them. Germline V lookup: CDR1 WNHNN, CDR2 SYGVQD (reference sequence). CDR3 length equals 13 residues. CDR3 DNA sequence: TGCGCCAGCAGGGAAAGAGGGAACCAGCCCCAGCATTTT. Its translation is CASRERGNQPQHF.

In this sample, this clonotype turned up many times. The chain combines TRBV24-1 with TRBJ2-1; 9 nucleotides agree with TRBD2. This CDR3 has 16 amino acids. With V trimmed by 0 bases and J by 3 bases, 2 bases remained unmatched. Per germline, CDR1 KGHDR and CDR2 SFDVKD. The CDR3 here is CATSDLTSGHYNEQFF. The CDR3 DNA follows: TGTGCCACCAGTGATTTGACTAGCGGGCACTACAATGAGCAGTTCTTC.

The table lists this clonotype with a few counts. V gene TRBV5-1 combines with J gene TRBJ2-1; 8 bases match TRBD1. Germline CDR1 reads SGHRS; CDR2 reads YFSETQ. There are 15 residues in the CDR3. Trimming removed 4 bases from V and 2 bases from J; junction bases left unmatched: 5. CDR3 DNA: TGCGCCAGCAGCGCGGGACAGGAAACCTACAATGAGCAGTTCTTC. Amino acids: CASSAGQETYNEQFF.

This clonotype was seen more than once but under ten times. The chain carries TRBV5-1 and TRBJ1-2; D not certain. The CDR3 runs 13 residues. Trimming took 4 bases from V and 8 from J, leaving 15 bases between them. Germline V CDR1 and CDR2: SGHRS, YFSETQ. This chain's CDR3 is CASSRAQEGGYTF. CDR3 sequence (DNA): TGCGCCAGCAGCCGGGCCCAGGAGGGCGGCTACACCTTC.